The TCR beta chain described here comes from a study of shared clonotypes between healthy human individuals. Study information: Per-donor plates numbered three CD4 naive, three CD4 memory, two CD8 naive and one CD8 memory. Findings of the study overall: In general, naive subsets displayed greater estimated richness than memory subsets did. Genetic and exposure-history diversity was limited by the small donor number.

CDR1 and CDR2 from the germline V gene are MNHEY and SMNVEV (reference sequence). There are 18 residues in the CDR3. Trimming at V came to 0 bases and at J to 4 bases, leaving 10 bases not matched to a gene. Notes on this clone: Its antigen remains unknown.

In replicate PCRs of sorted subsets, 150 to 200 ng DNA, tens of thousands of T cell genomes, was used. Profiling relied on immunoSEQ multiplex PCR, and the TCRdb table lists in-frame clones only, not all of them. In the table there are 2 million or so clones, about 95% of which are singletons. Positively selected for CCR7, the CD45RO-negative cells used as naive CD8 cells excluded terminally differentiated effector memory CD45RA+ cells. V and J are TRBV27 and TRBJ2-2; TRBD1 matches at 8 bases. The receptor was derived from a young man in good health. The sequenced material came from naive CD8+ T cells sorted from blood. CDR3 bases: TGTGCCAGCAGTTTATCATTCCCGGGACAGGAGCTCACCGGGGAGCTGTTTTTT. It translates to CASSLSFPGQELTGELFF.